The 30 T cell receptor beta chains presented below share a single source sample, sequenced in a study of Ad26.COV2.S vaccination and SARS-CoV-2 variants. Treatment noted: around 19 received Ad26.COV2.S at low or high dose, single or two shots; roughly five received placebo; per-sample allocation not given. Following the first vaccine or placebo injection, samples were taken on day 63. TCRdb keeps only in-frame clones here, not all; method: immunoSEQ multiplex PCR. The sample includes about 440,000 clones, 90% of them seen just once. The material sequenced was peripheral blood, taken in a trial of Ad26.COV2.S vaccine versus placebo. These receptors were collected from a person between 18 and 65 years old who received the Ad26.COV2.S COVID-19 vaccine or a placebo.

CDR3 sequence reads: CASRIGQGAETQYF. The CDR3 nucleotides are TGTGCCAGCAGAATTGGACAGGGGGCAGAGACCCAGTACTTC. The genes are TRBV5-4 and TRBJ2-5, with 11 bases fitting TRBD1. Germline loops: CDR1 SGHNT, CDR2 YYREEE (reference sequence). With V trimmed by 5 bases and J by 4 bases, 4 bases remained unmatched. The CDR3 spans 14 residues.

This sequence joins TRBV21-1 and TRBJ2-5; the table's D call of TRBD1 was not tested on the DNA. TRBV21-1 is listed as a pseudogene. This CDR3 region has 16 residues. The CDR3 DNA is TGTGCCAGCAGCAAACGACAGGGAAGGGGCCAAGAGACCCAGTACTTC. Its translation: CASSKRQGRGQETQYF.

V usage is TRBV4-1 and J usage is TRBJ1-5; D call uncertain. Trimming took off 0 bases at V and 7 bases at J, with 10 bases between the two ends. Germline V gene lookup returns CDR1 MGHRA and CDR2 YSYEKL. The CDR3 spans 14 residues. The CDR3 coding sequence is TGCGCCAGCAGCCAAGATAGGCCGGGCCAGCCCCAGCATTTT. Amino acids: CASSQDRPGQPQHF.

The chain links TRBV5-6 to TRBJ1-1; TRBD1 matches at 7 bases. The CDR3 runs 14 residues. From germline, CDR1 is SGHDT and CDR2 YYEEEE. V dropped 3 bases and J dropped 1; count of bases not matched to a gene: 3. The chain's CDR3 is CASSWDSRNTEAFF. CDR3 nucleotide sequence: TGTGCCAGCAGCTGGGACAGCCGGAACACTGAAGCTTTCTTT.

The genes are TRBV19 and TRBJ2-7, with a weak D call TRBD2 (6 bases). The CDR3 has 16 residues. CDR1 LNHDA and CDR2 SQIVND come from the germline V gene (reference sequence). V lost 3 bases and J lost 2, with 17 bases in between. The CDR3: CASSIGAWEAPYEQYF. Written as DNA, the CDR3 is TGTGCCAGTAGTATCGGTGCGTGGGAGGCCCCCTACGAGCAGTACTTC.

The chain employs TRBV12-3 or TRBV12-4 and TRBJ2-7; D not resolved. V lost 6 bases, J lost 0 bases, and 6 bases lay in between. This CDR3 contains 12 residues. CDR3 region: CASRRSSYEQYF. CDR3 DNA sequence: TGTGCCAGCAGGCGGAGCTCCTACGAGCAGTACTTC.

The J gene is TRBJ1-4, the V gene TRBV28, with 10 positions matching TRBD1. After removal of 6 bases from V and 5 bases from J, the junction contained 18 bases not matched to a gene. There are 19 residues in the CDR3. Germline values: CDR1 MDHEN, CDR2 SYDVKM. The CDR3 loop is CASRRTPGTGVSQNEKLFF. In nucleotides, the CDR3 is TGTGCCAGCAGAAGGACCCCTGGGACAGGGGTTTCGCAAAATGAAAAACTGTTTTTT.

The chain carries TRBV27 and TRBJ1-5; D unresolved. The CDR3 contains 15 residues. V lost 3 bases and J lost 4, with 13 bases in between. In germline, CDR1 is MNHEY, CDR2 SMNVEV (reference sequence). The CDR3 DNA reads TGTGCCAGCAGTTTTTCAGGTTTAGAGAATCAGCCCCAGCATTTT. It translates to CASSFSGLENQPQHF.

The rearrangement links TRBV5-6 to TRBJ2-4; the D gene is possibly TRBD2 (5 bases). The CDR3 runs 14 residues. Germline CDR1 is SGHDT and CDR2 is YYEEEE. Deletions cut 0 bases from V and 3 bases from J, with 7 bases between. CDR3 loop: CASSLGELKNIQYF. The CDR3 DNA follows: TGTGCCAGCAGCTTGGGGGAGCTCAAAAACATTCAGTACTTC.

J is TRBJ1-5 and V is TRBV27; D might be TRBD1 (6 bases). CDR1 is MNHEY, CDR2 SMNVEV, per germline (reference sequence). This CDR3 spans 14 amino acids. V shed 8 bases and J shed 2 bases, with 13 bases lying between them. The CDR3 DNA sequence: TGTGCCAGCGGGGGCGGGTTCGGCAATCAGCCCCAGCATTTT. Translation gives CASGGGFGNQPQHF.

The chain recombines TRBV19 with TRBJ2-5, with 11 bases aligning to TRBD2. Germline V gene lookup returns CDR1 LNHDA and CDR2 SQIVND (reference sequence). CDR3 size: 14 residues. The V segment lost 4 bases and the J segment 5 bases; nucleotides outside the gene matches: 3. CDR3 coding DNA: TGTGCCAGTAGTACACGGACTAGCGGGGAGACCCAGTACTTC. It is translated as CASSTRTSGETQYF. Filled out from reference TRBV19 and TRBJ2-5, the complete variable domain reads DGGITQSPKYLFRKEGQNVTLSCEQNLNHDAMYWYRQDPGQGLRLIYYSQIVNDFQKGDIAEGYSVSREKKESFPLTVTSAQKNPTAFYLCASSTRTSGETQYFGPGTRLLVL.

The CDR3 is CASSIESGTGAYEQYF. The CDR3 DNA follows: TGTGCCAGTAGTATAGAATCCGGGACAGGTGCCTACGAGCAGTACTTC. The gene calls are TRBV19 and TRBJ2-7, with 8 positions matching TRBD1. V was pared by 0 bases and J by 2 bases, with 6 bases of the junction left unmatched. The CDR3 extends over 16 amino acids. Germline V CDR1 and CDR2: LNHDA, SQIVND (reference sequence). Full variable domain (missing parts from reference TRBV19 and TRBJ2-7): DGGITQSPKYLFRKEGQNVTLSCEQNLNHDAMYWYRQDPGQGLRLIYYSQIVNDFQKGDIAEGYSVSREKKESFPLTVTSAQKNPTAFYLCASSIESGTGAYEQYFGPGTRLTVT.

J is TRBJ2-3 and V is TRBV7-8; tentatively, D is TRBD1 or TRBD2 (6 bases each). V lost 5 bases, J lost 0 bases, and 15 bases lay in between. CDR1 and CDR2 from the germline V gene are SGHVS and FQNEAQ. The CDR3 has 16 residues. This CDR3 is CASSPTRGRSTDTQYF. The CDR3 DNA sequence: TGTGCCAGCAGCCCGACTAGGGGGAGGAGCACAGATACGCAGTATTTT.

The rearrangement joins TRBV19 to TRBJ1-5; no firm D call. Trimming pared 7 bases from V and 0 bases from J, leaving 4 bases between. The germline V gene has CDR1 LNHDA and CDR2 SQIVND (reference sequence). The CDR3 sequence is 12 residues long. The CDR3, as DNA: TGTGCCAGTACGATTAGCAATCAGCCCCAGCATTTT. It specifies CASTISNQPQHF. Filled out from reference TRBV19 and TRBJ1-5, the complete variable domain reads DGGITQSPKYLFRKEGQNVTLSCEQNLNHDAMYWYRQDPGQGLRLIYYSQIVNDFQKGDIAEGYSVSREKKESFPLTVTSAQKNPTAFYLCASTISNQPQHFGDGTRLSIL.

The V gene is TRBV24-1, the J gene TRBJ2-2, with 8 bases that match TRBD1. The length of the CDR3 is 16 residues. Germline V lookup: CDR1 KGHDR, CDR2 SFDVKD. V was pared by 3 bases and J by 3 bases, with 5 bases of the junction left unmatched. The CDR3 nucleotides read TGTGCCACCAGTGATAATGACAGGGGATACACCGGGGAGCTGTTTTTT. It yields the protein CATSDNDRGYTGELFF.

V and J are TRBV7-3 and TRBJ2-1, with D uncertain. Trimming shortened V by 6 bases and J by 7 bases, and 13 bases separated the two germline ends. Germline CDR1 is SGHTA and CDR2 is FQGTGA. This CDR3 contains 13 residues. The CDR3 sequence is CASSRDNTNEQFF. In DNA form, the CDR3 reads TGTGCCAGCAGTAGGGATAATACTAATGAGCAGTTCTTC.

V usage is TRBV7-8 and J usage is TRBJ2-7; no clear D. Germline loops: CDR1 SGHVS, CDR2 FQNEAQ. This CDR3 has 13 residues. V dropped 5 bases and J dropped 1 base, with 9 bases sitting between them. Written as DNA, the CDR3 is TGTGCCAGCAGCCCCACGCAGTCCTACGAGCAGTACTTC. Protein sequence: CASSPTQSYEQYF.

The chain carries TRBV29-1 and TRBJ2-1, with D perhaps TRBD2 (6 bases). Trimming cost V 2 bases and J 6 bases, with 14 bases left between them. The germline V gene encodes CDR1 SQVTM and CDR2 ANQGSEA. The CDR3 runs to 14 residues. In nucleotides, the CDR3 is TGCAGCGTTGAATCGGGGGACCGGATCAATGAGCAGTTCTTC. It codes for CSVESGDRINEQFF.

The CDR3 DNA sequence: TGTGCCAGCAGGATCGGGGGACAGGGTATGTACGAGCAGTACTTC. Protein product: CASRIGGQGMYEQYF. This sequence joins TRBV28 and TRBJ2-7, with TRBD1 identical over 9 bases. The CDR3 totals 15 residues. Germline V lookup: CDR1 MDHEN, CDR2 SYDVKM. V lost 6 bases, J lost 4 bases, and 10 bases stayed unmatched.

The chain is built from TRBV27 and TRBJ2-3; a possible D gene is TRBD2 (7 bases). This CDR3 has 16 residues. Between the trimmed V and J ends, which lost 6 bases and 4 bases, there was a span of 20 bases. CDR1 MNHEY and CDR2 SMNVEV come from the germline V gene (reference sequence). CDR3 amino acids: CASREGGRPSSDTQYF. The CDR3 DNA reads as TGTGCCAGCAGGGAGGGGGGGAGGCCCAGTTCAGATACGCAGTATTTT.

The chain joins TRBV12-3 or TRBV12-4 to TRBJ2-3; D is uncertain. V lost 7 bases and J lost 3, with 8 bases in between. The CDR3 consists of 12 residues. CDR3 sequence: CASKDGTDTQYF. CDR3 nucleotide sequence: TGTGCCAGCAAGGACGGTACAGATACGCAGTATTTT.

The chain is built from TRBV7-2 and TRBJ1-1; TRBD1 agrees at 8 bases. V was clipped by 4 bases and J by 1 base; unmatched bases: 5. Germline V gene lookup returns CDR1 SGHTA and CDR2 FQGNSA. The CDR3 is made up of 15 amino acids. The CDR3 reads CASSWTGWGNTEAFF. CDR3 DNA: TGTGCCAGCAGCTGGACAGGGTGGGGGAACACTGAAGCTTTCTTT.

The chain uses TRBV12-3 or TRBV12-4 and TRBJ2-7; D is unresolved. CDR3 length: 12 amino acids. Deletions cut 1 base from V and 4 bases from J, with 5 bases between. As DNA, the CDR3 is TGTGCCAGCAGTTTAGGTGCTTACGAGCAGTACTTC. Protein: CASSLGAYEQYF.

This rearrangement joins TRBV28 to TRBJ1-1; 7 nucleotides align to TRBD1. This CDR3 is 16 amino acids long. Per the germline V gene, CDR1 is MDHEN and CDR2 is SYDVKM. V lost 0 bases to trimming and J lost 0 bases; unmatched junction nucleotides: 4. The CDR3 DNA follows: TGTGCCAGCAGTTTATGGGGACAGCTGATGAACACTGAAGCTTTCTTT. This gives the protein CASSLWGQLMNTEAFF.

The J gene is TRBJ1-4, the V gene TRBV7-8; the match to TRBD1 covers 7 bases. In germline, CDR1 is SGHVS, CDR2 FQNEAQ. CDR3 length: 15 residues. The ends lost 5 bases at V and 6 bases at J; junction bases unmatched: 9. CDR3: CASSRNRGLDEKLFF. In DNA, the CDR3 is TGTGCCAGCAGCCGAAACAGGGGCCTGGATGAAAAACTGTTTTTT. Combining the CDR3 with reference TRBV7-8 and TRBJ1-4 gives the whole variable domain GAGVSQSPRYKVAKRGQDVALRCDPISGHVSLFWYQQALGQGPEFLTYFQNEAQLDKSGLPSDRFFAERPEGSVSTLKIQRTQQEDSAVYLCASSRNRGLDEKLFFGSGTQLSVL.

This clone has only one observation. The chain employs TRBV27 and TRBJ2-3, with TRBD1 matching 12 bases. The germline V gene encodes CDR1 MNHEY and CDR2 SMNVEV (reference sequence). V lost 8 bases, J lost 5 bases, and 8 bases stayed unmatched. The CDR3 covers 15 residues. The CDR3 DNA reads as TGTGCCAGCCGCCAATGGGACAGGGGGCAAGATACGCAGTATTTT. Translating it yields CASRQWDRGQDTQYF.

Only one count was recorded for this clone. This sequence joins TRBV29-1 and TRBJ2-1; no clear D gene. The V gene lost 3 bases and the J gene lost 4 bases, with 13 bases spanning the gap. The length of the CDR3 is 14 residues. CDR1 and CDR2 from the germline V gene are SQVTM and ANQGSEA. The CDR3: CSVDEQITYNEQFF. The CDR3 DNA sequence: TGCAGCGTTGACGAGCAAATCACGTACAATGAGCAGTTCTTC.

The chain employs TRBV5-6 and TRBJ2-3; D is uncertain. The CDR3 runs 16 residues. V was shortened by 2 bases and J by 2 bases, with 15 bases between the two germline ends. Germline V gene sequence: CDR1 SGHDT, CDR2 YYEEEE. The chain's CDR3 is CASSFKLQENTDTQYF. The CDR3 region has the DNA TGTGCCAGCAGCTTCAAGTTGCAGGAAAACACAGATACGCAGTATTTT.

The V gene is TRBV27, the J gene TRBJ2-1, with D possibly being TRBD2 (6 bases). The V end was cut by 1 base, the J end by 2 bases, with 12 bases between. This CDR3 is 16 amino acids long. The germline gives CDR1 MNHEY, CDR2 SMNVEV (reference sequence). CDR3 amino acids: CASSLFSSGPYNEQFF. The CDR3 DNA follows: TGTGCCAGCAGTTTATTTAGTAGCGGCCCCTACAATGAGCAGTTCTTC.

This sequence joins TRBV9 and TRBJ2-5, with D tentatively TRBD2 (6 bases). Trimming took 0 bases from V and 4 from J, leaving 10 bases between them. This CDR3 is built from 14 residues. Looked up from germline, CDR1 is SGDLS and CDR2 is YYNGEE. The chain's CDR3 is CASSVAASVETQYF. The DNA for the CDR3 is TGTGCCAGCAGCGTAGCGGCTAGCGTAGAGACCCAGTACTTC. Drawing the rest from reference TRBV9 and TRBJ2-5, the complete variable domain is DSGVTQTPKHLITATGQRVTLRCSPRSGDLSVYWYQQSLDQGLQFLIQYYNGEERAKGNILERFSAQQFPDLHSELNLSSLELGDSALYFCASSVAASVETQYFGPGTRLLVL.